Here is one T cell receptor (beta chain) with its context. This specimen belongs to a study of blood T cell repertoires in COVID-19. In germline, CDR1 is GTSNPN, CDR2 SVGIG (reference sequence). J was trimmed by 7 bases and V by 5 bases; bases with no gene match: 8. This CDR3 has 13 residues. In the study's own analysis: Estimates of nucleated cell counts were drawn from the amplification of reference gene primers. Here immunoSEQ multiplex PCR was the method, and the copy in TCRdb shows in-frame clones only, minus some. The DNA gave D and trimming, while V, J and clone size come from that table. The sample shows nearly 350,000 clones, approximately 82% of them seen only once.

The sequence was collected from a man in his thirties or forties with active or convalescent COVID-19. The source material was peripheral blood. This chain uses TRBV30 with TRBJ2-1; 7 bases fit TRBD2. In DNA form, the CDR3 reads TGTGCCTGGCAGGGACTAACAAGGAATGAGCAGTTCTTC. As protein: CAWQGLTRNEQFF.